Described below is a single T cell receptor (beta chain) sequence and its context. This entry comes from a study of lymphopenia after photon versus proton radiotherapy. Libraries were prepared by immunoSEQ multiplex PCR; TCRdb keeps only in-frame clonotypes and omits some of them. Altogether roughly 32,000 clones are present, 94% being singletons, with the ten largest covering 0.6% to 0.85%. CDR1 and CDR2 from the germline V gene are SGHRS and YFSETQ. Trimming removed 2 bases from V and 0 bases from J, with 7 bases in between. The CDR3 has 14 amino acids. The sequence derives from a woman aged 45 to 65 with cholangiocarcinoma. The chain has TRBV5-1 and TRBJ2-3, with D perhaps TRBD1 (5 bases). This sample comprised peripheral blood, obtained from a patient treated with photon-based radiotherapy. The CDR3 sequence is CASSFGASTDTQYF. Here the CDR3 DNA reads TGCGCCAGCAGCTTTGGGGCTAGCACAGATACGCAGTATTTT.